This passage covers 15 T cell receptor beta chains from one sample sequenced in a study of cytomegalovirus exposure and HLA in healthy donors. Libraries were prepared by immunoSEQ multiplex PCR; TCRdb keeps only in-frame clonotypes and omits some of them. The table lists 200,000 to 300,000 clones, approximately 84% of them singletons, with roughly 1.2% in the top ten. Source material: PBMCs. The origin of the receptors is a woman aged 25 to 39 in good health and CMV-seropositive.

The V and J genes are TRBV7-9 and TRBJ2-7, with TRBD2 matching over 7 bases. Germline V gene sequence: CDR1 SEHNR, CDR2 FQNEAQ (reference sequence). J gave up 5 bases and V 1 base, and 8 bases lay outside the gene matches. CDR3 length: 15 residues. The DNA for the CDR3 is TGTGCCAGCAGCTTAGGACTAGCCTCCCACCACGAGCAGTACTTC. This gives the protein CASSLGLASHHEQYF. The whole variable domain, remainder taken from reference TRBV7-9 and TRBJ2-7, is DTGVSQNPRHKITKRGQNVTFRCDPISEHNRLYWYRQTLGQGPEFLTYFQNEAQLEKSRLLSDRFSAERPKGSFSTLEIQRTEQGDSAMYLCASSLGLASHHEQYFGPGTRLTVT.

This clone was counted once. V usage is TRBV11-2 and J usage is TRBJ1-1; D remains ambiguous. CDR1 and CDR2 (germline): SGHAT, FQNNGV. V lost 4 bases to trimming and J lost 6 bases, with 9 bases between them. This CDR3 spans 12 amino acids. CDR3 in amino acids: CASSSLSPEAFF. In DNA, the CDR3 is TGTGCCAGCAGCTCCCTATCCCCTGAAGCTTTCTTT. Using reference TRBV11-2 and TRBJ1-1 for the parts outside the CDR3, the full variable domain is EAGVAQSPRYKIIEKRQSVAFWCNPISGHATLYWYQQILGQGPKLLIQFQNNGVVDDSQLPKDRFSAERLKGVDSTLKIQPAKLEDSAVYLCASSSLSPEAFFGQGTRLTVV.

The chain employs TRBV11-2 and TRBJ1-3; 9 positions agree with TRBD1. Losses at the gene ends were 6 bases for V and 7 bases for J; bases not matched to a gene: 19. Germline V gene sequence: CDR1 SGHAT, CDR2 FQNNGV. The CDR3 length is 18 residues. The CDR3 is CASRAPNLPGQGRNTIYF. The CDR3 DNA reads as TGTGCCAGCAGGGCCCCGAATTTACCGGGACAGGGTAGGAACACCATATATTTT.

The V gene is TRBV5-1, the J gene TRBJ1-1; no firm D call. The CDR3 consists of 15 residues. Deletions cut 4 bases from V and 4 bases from J, with 17 bases between. CDR1 and CDR2 from the germline V gene are SGHRS and YFSETQ. The CDR3 sequence is CASSLRGRVGTEAFF. CDR3 nucleotide sequence: TGCGCCAGCAGCCTCCGCGGCCGGGTGGGCACTGAAGCTTTCTTT.

The chain joins TRBV5-8 to TRBJ1-1; D not certain. V lost 4 bases to trimming and J lost 3 bases, with 16 bases between them. The V gene's germline CDR1 is SGHTS and CDR2 YDEGEE. The CDR3 extends over 15 amino acids. CDR3 region: CASSLMIGYHTEAFF. The CDR3 DNA reads TGTGCCAGCAGCCTCATGATCGGGTACCACACTGAAGCTTTCTTT.

The genes are TRBV10-2 and TRBJ1-2; D may be TRBD1 (5 bases). Per the germline V gene, CDR1 is WSHSY and CDR2 is SAAADI. The CDR3 runs 15 residues. Trimming pared 5 bases from V and 1 base from J, leaving 14 bases between. The CDR3 sequence is CASSIDRQVNYGYTF. The CDR3 region has the DNA TGCGCCAGCAGTATCGACAGACAAGTTAACTATGGCTACACCTTC.

V usage is TRBV27 and J usage is TRBJ2-7, with 10 positions matching TRBD1. CDR1 is MNHEY and CDR2 is SMNVEV in the germline V gene (reference sequence). V lost 4 bases, J lost 3 bases, and 6 bases stayed unmatched. There are 15 residues in the CDR3. CDR3 DNA sequence: TGTGCCAGCAGTTGGAGGACAGGGGGAGACTACGAGCAGTACTTC. Translating it yields CASSWRTGGDYEQYF.

This clone was detected only once. The rearrangement joins TRBV19 to TRBJ1-5; TRBD1 agrees at 11 bases. The germline V gene encodes CDR1 LNHDA and CDR2 SQIVND (reference sequence). Trimming at V came to 7 bases and at J to 0 bases, leaving 8 bases not matched to a gene. This CDR3 comprises 17 residues. This CDR3 reads CASTRGQGVFSNQPQHF. For the CDR3, the DNA is TGTGCCAGTACTAGGGGACAGGGGGTTTTTAGCAATCAGCCCCAGCATTTT.

The rearrangement uses TRBV9 and TRBJ2-6; TRBD2 aligns across 12 bases. Germline assignment: CDR1 SGDLS and CDR2 YYNGEE. J gave up 1 base and V 3 bases, and 5 bases lay outside the gene matches. The CDR3 sequence is 18 residues long. The CDR3 DNA follows: TGTGCCAGCAGCGCCAGACTAGCGGGGGAATCTGGGGCCAACGTCCTGACTTTC. Translating it yields CASSARLAGESGANVLTF.

The chain joins TRBV10-1 to TRBJ2-7; 8 bases align to TRBD2. The CDR3 loop spans 15 amino acids. Per germline, CDR1 WNHNN and CDR2 SYGVQD (reference sequence). Germline trimming cut 2 bases from V and 3 bases from J; bases unmatched to any gene: 6. Written as DNA, the CDR3 is TGCGCCAGCAGTGAGAGGTCGGGAGGGTACTACGAGCAGTACTTC. Protein: CASSERSGGYYEQYF.

The chain couples TRBV9 to TRBJ2-1, with 14 bases aligning to TRBD2. Trimming removed 2 bases from V and 8 bases from J; junction bases left unmatched: 9. The germline CDR1 and CDR2 sequences are SGDLS and YYNGEE. The CDR3 is made up of 17 amino acids. The CDR3 reads CASSVGTSGRPLDEQFF. The CDR3 DNA follows: TGTGCCAGCAGCGTGGGGACTAGCGGGAGACCCCTCGATGAGCAGTTCTTC.

The V call is TRBV4-1, the J call TRBJ1-1; 9 bases agree with TRBD1. The CDR3 consists of 16 residues. V shed 4 bases, J shed 1 base, and the junction held 7 bases outside the gene matches. CDR1 is MGHRA and CDR2 is YSYEKL in the germline V gene. CDR3 loop: CASSPRTGAKNTEAFF. CDR3 DNA sequence: TGCGCCAGCAGCCCCCGGACAGGGGCTAAGAACACTGAAGCTTTCTTT.

V is TRBV10-3 and J is TRBJ2-5; a weak D match, TRBD1 (5 bases). CDR3 length: 14 amino acids. The V gene lost 3 bases and the J gene lost 4 bases, with 12 bases spanning the gap. In germline, CDR1 is ENHRY, CDR2 SYGVKD. The CDR3 DNA reads TGTGCCATCAGTGAAGGGGCAGGTTCAGAGACCCAGTACTTC. This translates into CAISEGAGSETQYF.

The chain links TRBV9 to TRBJ2-3; no clear D. From germline, CDR1 is SGDLS and CDR2 YYNGEE. This CDR3 has 15 amino acids. V was pared by 3 bases and J by 6 bases, with 17 bases between. In DNA form, the CDR3 reads TGTGCCAGCAGCGCCGGCGACTCCCGTGGGGATACGCAGTATTTT. This codes for CASSAGDSRGDTQYF.

The CDR3 coding sequence is TGTGCCAGCAGAGGGACGGGGGGACAAGAGACCCAGTACTTC. Translating it yields CASRGTGGQETQYF. This sequence joins TRBV28 and TRBJ2-5; 7 bases map to TRBD2. The CDR3 has 14 residues. The V gene's germline CDR1 is MDHEN and CDR2 SYDVKM. The J segment lost 2 bases and the V segment lost 6 bases, leaving 6 bases of the junction unmatched.